Each of the 24 T cell receptor beta chains below was sequenced from the same sample in a study of Tregs in tolerant kidney transplant recipients (dated by TCRdb to between 2019 and 2020). Receptors were amplified or captured by the immunoSEQ multiplex PCR assay. As stored in TCRdb, this immuneACCESS dataset retains in-frame rearrangements with V and J assigned. A fraction of the clones does not appear; measured against another copy, unresolved V genes explain less than half of the discrepancy, and the remainder lacks a known reason. Present in this sample are more than 90,000 clones, 92% of which were seen just once. The ten largest clones take up approximately 0.59% of the sample. Sequencing input: CD4+ T cells from blood. Source of these receptors: a human donor in good health.

The J gene is TRBJ2-5, the V gene TRBV2; D gene uncertain. The germline V gene has CDR1 SNHLY and CDR2 FYNNEI. The CDR3 contains 11 residues. Trimming pared 1 base from V and 7 bases from J, leaving 4 bases between. The CDR3: CASSEGGTQYF. The CDR3 region has the DNA TGTGCCAGCAGTGAAGGTGGGACCCAGTACTTC.

The chain combines TRBV6-5 with TRBJ2-3; D ambiguous. The CDR3 is made up of 13 amino acids. V lost 6 bases to trimming and J lost 1 base, with 8 bases between them. The germline CDR1 and CDR2 sequences are MNHEY and SVGAGI. In DNA form, the CDR3 reads TGTGCCAGCAGGGCCCTGGGCACAGATACGCAGTATTTT. It translates to CASRALGTDTQYF.

The chain combines TRBV27 with TRBJ1-5; D remains unclear. The CDR3 is 13 amino acids. In germline, CDR1 is MNHEY, CDR2 SMNVEV (reference sequence). Trimming removed 4 bases from V and 3 bases from J, with 7 bases in between. CDR3 coding DNA: TGTGCCAGCAGTTACGGCTACAATCAGCCCCAGCATTTT. This codes for CASSYGYNQPQHF.

The chain has TRBV7-2 and TRBJ1-2, with 7 bases that match TRBD1. The CDR3 extends over 15 amino acids. Germline V CDR1 and CDR2: SGHTA, FQGNSA. The J segment lost 4 bases and the V segment lost 5 bases, leaving 10 bases of the junction unmatched. The CDR3 DNA is TGTGCCAGCAGCCCGCAGGGGGACTTCGTCTATGGCTACACCTTC. Translated, it gives CASSPQGDFVYGYTF. Full variable domain (remainder filled in from reference TRBV7-2 and TRBJ1-2): GAGVSQSPSNKVTEKGKDVELRCDPISGHTALYWYRQSLGQGLEFLIYFQGNSAPDKSGLPSDRFSAERTGGSVSTLTIQRTQQEDSAVYLCASSPQGDFVYGYTFGSGTRLTVV.

The chain links TRBV7-9 to TRBJ2-2; 7 bases map to TRBD2. Germline V CDR1 and CDR2: SEHNR, FQNEAQ (reference sequence). The V gene end was trimmed by 3 bases and the J gene end by 0 bases; junction bases not matched to a gene: 4. The CDR3 runs to 16 residues. CDR3 nucleotides: TGTGCCAGCAGCTTCTCGGCGGGAGCGAACACCGGGGAGCTGTTTTTT. It specifies CASSFSAGANTGELFF.

This clone has more than one count but fewer than ten. This chain joins TRBV13 and TRBJ2-5; no clear D gene. CDR1 and CDR2 (germline): PRHDT, FYEKMQ (reference sequence). The V gene lost 8 bases and the J gene lost 0 bases, with 10 bases spanning the gap. The CDR3 runs to 13 residues. DNA for the CDR3: TGTGCCAGCGCCAACCGGTACCAAGAGACCCAGTACTTC. It is translated as CASANRYQETQYF.

The rearrangement links TRBV12-1 to TRBJ1-1. TRBV12-1 has pseudogene status. CDR3 length equals 14 residues. In nucleotides, the CDR3 is TGTGCCAGCAGCGTTGGCCGGGCAGGTTCTGAAGCTTTCTTT. Amino acids: CASSVGRAGSEAFF.

The rearrangement joins TRBV15 to TRBJ1-2; D gene uncertain. The CDR3 is 15 amino acids. Germline loops: CDR1 LNHNV, CDR2 YYDKDF (reference sequence). The V end was cut by 3 bases, the J end by 4 bases, with 15 bases between. The chain's CDR3 is CATSRTPEDLYGYTF. Written as DNA, the CDR3 is TGTGCCACCAGCAGGACCCCGGAGGACCTCTATGGCTACACCTTC.

The V and J genes are TRBV19 and TRBJ1-3; 8 nucleotides align to TRBD1. CDR1 is LNHDA, CDR2 SQIVND, per germline (reference sequence). The V and J ends lost 5 bases and 0 bases, in that order; junction bases with no gene match: 9. This CDR3 comprises 17 residues. The CDR3, as DNA: TGTGCCAGTAGTTCGACGGGACAGGTCAGCTCTGGAAACACCATATATTTT. This sequence encodes CASSSTGQVSSGNTIYF.

The rearrangement uses TRBV19 and TRBJ1-2, with 8 bases aligning to TRBD1. This CDR3 comprises 13 residues. Germline CDR1 reads LNHDA; CDR2 reads SQIVND (reference sequence). With 7 bases clipped from V and 3 bases from J, the junction kept 4 bases outside the gene matches. Here the CDR3 reads CASKETGDYGYTF. For the CDR3, the DNA is TGTGCCAGTAAGGAGACAGGGGACTATGGCTACACCTTC.

The V call is TRBV18, the J call TRBJ2-2, with 13 bases identical to TRBD2. This CDR3 has 18 amino acids. Trimming cost V 3 bases and J 5 bases; bases outside gene matches: 9. The germline V gene encodes CDR1 KGHSH and CDR2 LQKENI. CDR3 in DNA: TGTGCCAGCTCACCCCGGACTAGCGGGAGTTTCGGAACCGGGGAGCTGTTTTTT. It encodes CASSPRTSGSFGTGELFF.

V usage is TRBV6-1 and J usage is TRBJ2-2; 8 bases map to TRBD2. CDR1 and CDR2 from the germline V gene are MNHNS and SASEGT. There are 15 residues in the CDR3. Germline trimming cut 8 bases from V and 6 bases from J; bases unmatched to any gene: 11. The CDR3 region is CASVFTSGAAGELFF. CDR3 in DNA: TGTGCCAGCGTATTTACTAGCGGAGCGGCCGGGGAGCTGTTTTTT.

This rearrangement joins TRBV5-6 to TRBJ1-3; D possibly corresponds to TRBD1 (5 bases). CDR1 and CDR2 (germline): SGHDT, YYEEEE. The CDR3 sequence is 17 residues long. V shed 0 bases and J shed 2 bases, with 15 bases lying between them. The CDR3 DNA is TGTGCCAGCAGCTTGGCCCGTTCAGGGTTCGCTGGAAACACCATATATTTT. This codes for CASSLARSGFAGNTIYF.

The J gene is TRBJ2-1, the V gene TRBV5-4; 10 bases match TRBD2. The V gene's germline CDR1 is SGHNT and CDR2 YYREEE (reference sequence). CDR3 length equals 15 residues. V was clipped by 4 bases and J by 7 bases; unmatched bases: 8. The CDR3: CASSRAGGLRNEQFF. The CDR3 DNA follows: TGTGCCAGCAGCCGAGCGGGAGGGCTAAGGAATGAGCAGTTCTTC.

The rearrangement links TRBV5-1 to TRBJ1-4; D may be TRBD1 (5 bases). CDR3 size: 14 residues. Trimming removed 1 base from V and 4 bases from J, with 8 bases in between. Per the germline V gene, CDR1 is SGHRS and CDR2 is YFSETQ. Here the CDR3 DNA reads TGCGCCAGCAGCTTGTCAGGGAATAATGAAAAACTGTTTTTT. Translated: CASSLSGNNEKLFF.

The chain has TRBV5-1 and TRBJ2-2, with 8 bases that match TRBD1. The V and J ends lost 3 bases and 2 bases, in that order; junction bases with no gene match: 6. Germline V lookup: CDR1 SGHRS, CDR2 YFSETQ. This CDR3 region has 16 residues. CDR3 DNA: TGCGCCAGCAGCTGGGGCGCAGGGGGCAACACCGGGGAGCTGTTTTTT. Translated, it gives CASSWGAGGNTGELFF.

The V and J genes are TRBV2 and TRBJ1-2; weak D call: TRBD1 (5 bases). Germline values: CDR1 SNHLY, CDR2 FYNNEI. This CDR3 contains 13 residues. V was clipped by 9 bases and J by 4 bases, with 15 bases between them. The CDR3 region has the DNA TGTGCCAGATCGGGACGGGAGCTCTATGGCTACACCTTC. Translating it yields CARSGRELYGYTF.

The chain carries TRBV18 and TRBJ1-6; 9 bases line up with TRBD1. Germline CDR1 and CDR2: KGHSH and LQKENI. This CDR3 comprises 15 residues. V was clipped by 3 bases and J by 10 bases; unmatched bases: 7. CDR3 coding DNA: TGTGCCAGCTCACCTCCGGGACAGGGAAGATCACCCCTCCACTTT. This translates into CASSPPGQGRSPLHF.

The chain links TRBV10-1 to TRBJ1-1; 10 positions match TRBD1. CDR1 is WNHNN, CDR2 SYGVQD, per germline (reference sequence). CDR3 size: 15 residues. J gave up 5 bases and V 0 bases, and 3 bases lay outside the gene matches. DNA for the CDR3: TGCGCCAGCAGTGAGTCGGGACAGGGGCGAACTGAAGCTTTCTTT. This encodes CASSESGQGRTEAFF.

The table lists this clone with a count of one. V usage is TRBV11-1 and J usage is TRBJ2-5; TRBD2 matches at 8 bases. Germline lookup yields CDR1 SGHAT and CDR2 FQDESV (reference sequence). The V and J ends lost 1 base and 2 bases, in that order; junction bases with no gene match: 6. This CDR3 has 16 amino acids. CDR3 bases: TGTGCCAGCAGCTTAGGGACTAGCTCAAGACAAGAGACCCAGTACTTC. This encodes CASSLGTSSRQETQYF.

This clone was observed a single time. V and J are TRBV9 and TRBJ2-7; TRBD1 matches at 9 bases. In germline, CDR1 is SGDLS, CDR2 YYNGEE. Germline trimming cut 4 bases from V and 3 bases from J; bases unmatched to any gene: 11. The CDR3 extends over 16 amino acids. For the CDR3, the DNA is TGTGCCAGCAGCCCAAGGACAGGGGTGTTGGTCTACGAGCAGTACTTC. Protein product: CASSPRTGVLVYEQYF.

This sequence joins TRBV18 and TRBJ1-3, with D unresolved. Germline V lookup: CDR1 KGHSH, CDR2 LQKENI. This CDR3 comprises 19 residues. Between the trimmed V and J ends, which lost 3 bases and 4 bases, there was a span of 25 bases. The CDR3 DNA sequence: TGTGCCAGCTCACCCCAAACGAGAGTGTACGACACAAAGGGAAACACCATATATTTT. This encodes CASSPQTRVYDTKGNTIYF.

This sequence joins TRBV2 and TRBJ1-1; D gene unclear. The CDR3 spans 12 residues. V lost 4 bases and J 4 bases, leaving 7 bases between the germline ends. Per germline, CDR1 SNHLY and CDR2 FYNNEI. The CDR3 loop reads CASSGSGTEAFF. The DNA for the CDR3 is TGTGCCAGCAGTGGGTCCGGCACTGAAGCTTTCTTT. The full variable domain, in which reference TRBV2 and TRBJ1-1 provide the parts outside the CDR3, is EPEVTQTPSHQVTQMGQEVILRCVPISNHLYFYWYRQILGQKVEFLVSFYNNEISEKSEIFDDQFSVERPDGSNFTLKIRSTKLEDSAMYFCASSGSGTEAFFGQGTRLTVV.

The rearrangement uses TRBV15 and TRBJ2-7; no clear D. V was clipped by 0 bases and J by 3 bases, with 12 bases between them. The length of the CDR3 is 15 residues. Germline V gene lookup returns CDR1 LNHNV and CDR2 YYDKDF (reference sequence). The CDR3: CATSRDHRGGYEQYF. The CDR3 DNA reads as TGTGCCACCAGCAGAGATCACCGTGGTGGCTACGAGCAGTACTTC. Using reference TRBV15 and TRBJ2-7 for the parts outside the CDR3, the full variable domain is DAMVIQNPRYQVTQFGKPVTLSCSQTLNHNVMYWYQQKSSQAPKLLFHYYDKDFNNEADTPDNFQSRRPNTSFCFLDIRSPGLGDTAMYLCATSRDHRGGYEQYFGPGTRLTVT.